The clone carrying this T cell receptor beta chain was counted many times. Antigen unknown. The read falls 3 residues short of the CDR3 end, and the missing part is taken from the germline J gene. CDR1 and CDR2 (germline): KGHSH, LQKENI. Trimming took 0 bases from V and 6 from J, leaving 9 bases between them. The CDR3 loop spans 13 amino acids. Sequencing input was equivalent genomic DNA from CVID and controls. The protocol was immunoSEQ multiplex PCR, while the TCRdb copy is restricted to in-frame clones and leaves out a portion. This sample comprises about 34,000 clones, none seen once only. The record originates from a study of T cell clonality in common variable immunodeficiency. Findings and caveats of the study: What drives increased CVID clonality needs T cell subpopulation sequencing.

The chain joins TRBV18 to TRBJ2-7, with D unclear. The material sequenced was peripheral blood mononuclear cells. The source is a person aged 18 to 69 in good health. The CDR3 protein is CASSPPNNLEQYF. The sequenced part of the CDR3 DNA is TGTGCCAGCTCACCACCTAACAACCTCGAG.